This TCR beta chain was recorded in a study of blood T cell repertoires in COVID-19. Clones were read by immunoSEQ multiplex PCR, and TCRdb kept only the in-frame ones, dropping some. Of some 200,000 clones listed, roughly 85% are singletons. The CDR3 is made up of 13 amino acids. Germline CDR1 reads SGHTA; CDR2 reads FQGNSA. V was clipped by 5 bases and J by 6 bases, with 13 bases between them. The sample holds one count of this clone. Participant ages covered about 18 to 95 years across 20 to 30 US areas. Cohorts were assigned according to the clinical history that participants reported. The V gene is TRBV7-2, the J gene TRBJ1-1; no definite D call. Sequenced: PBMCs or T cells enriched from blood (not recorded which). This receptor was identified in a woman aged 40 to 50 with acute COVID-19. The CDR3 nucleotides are TGTGCCAGCAGCGTACCCGGTACAGCTGAAGCTTTCTTT. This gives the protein CASSVPGTAEAFF.